These 23 T cell receptor beta chains were all obtained from the same sample, sequenced in a study of regulatory T cells in long-lasting Graves disease (TCRdb year 2021). Library creation used multiplex PCR. The sequencing machine was an Illumina HiSeq 4000. To build TCR beta libraries, CDR3 regions were amplified by Arm-PCR using iRepertoire HTBI primers. TCRdb reran the public reads through fastp at Q25 and MiXCR, keeping productive beta chains. Each CDR3 protein appears once, grouped with its most common genes and DNA. Here the sample has around 400,000 distinct CDR3 sequences; around 22% occur a single time. Of the sample, roughly a quarter is held by the ten largest clones. The time point label for this specimen denotes: persistent/refractory GD, antithyroid drugs over 5 years with positive TRAb. For both TCR sequencing and RNA sequencing, RNA was extracted from PBMCs using TRIzol. Source: peripheral blood mononuclear cells (PBMCs), taken when the disease was refractory, from a patient treated with antithyroid drugs. Source of these receptors: a female donor with Graves disease.

V is TRBV10-3 and J is TRBJ2-2, with TRBD1 identical over 7 bases. There are 13 residues in the CDR3. V trimming: 6 bases; J trimming: 6 bases; junction bases outside the gene matches: 4. CDR1 and CDR2 from the germline V gene are ENHRY and SYGVKD. CDR3 sequence reads: CAIRGTEAGELFF. The CDR3 DNA is TGTGCCATCAGGGGGACAGAGGCCGGGGAGCTGTTTTTT.

This clonotype was picked up a small number of times. V usage is TRBV2 and J usage is TRBJ2-2, with 12 bases that match TRBD1. The length of the CDR3 is 14 residues. V gave up 6 bases and J gave up 7 bases; unmatched junction bases: 3. Germline CDR1 and CDR2: SNHLY and FYNNEI. The CDR3 spells CASRGQGAIGELFF. CDR3 coding DNA: TGTGCCAGCAGGGGACAGGGGGCGATCGGGGAGCTGTTTTTT.

The chain links TRBV6-2 or TRBV6-3 to TRBJ1-1; 10 positions agree with TRBD1. The V gene end was trimmed by 2 bases and the J gene end by 5 bases; junction bases not matched to a gene: 11. CDR1 and CDR2 (germline): MNHEY, SVGEGT. The CDR3 length is 17 residues. This CDR3 is CASSYPLMTGGGTEAFF. CDR3 nucleotides: TGTGCCAGCAGTTACCCCCTTATGACAGGGGGCGGGACTGAAGCTTTCTTT.

The genes are TRBV20-1 and TRBJ2-7; TRBD2 is a possible D gene (7 bases). This CDR3 comprises 13 residues. V was pared by 2 bases and J by 5 bases, with 13 bases between. From germline, CDR1 is DFQATT and CDR2 SNEGSKA (reference sequence). DNA of the CDR3: TGCAGTGCTAGAAGGGGGGGGACCGACGAGCAGTACTTC. It translates to CSARRGGTDEQYF.

This clonotype was seen only a few times. The J gene is TRBJ1-1, the V gene TRBV5-1, with 9 bases aligning to TRBD1. The CDR3 is made up of 12 amino acids. Per the germline V gene, CDR1 is SGHRS and CDR2 is YFSETQ. V lost 5 bases and J lost 11; bases outside the gene matches: 7. Written as DNA, the CDR3 is TGCGCCAGCAGTTCAACAGGGGGCACGGCTTTCTTT. This encodes CASSSTGGTAFF.

The chain has TRBV19 and TRBJ2-2; D may be TRBD1 or TRBD2 (5 bases each). This CDR3 has 15 amino acids. Germline V gives CDR1 LNHDA, CDR2 SQIVND (reference sequence). V was clipped by 7 bases and J by 0 bases, with 12 bases between them. The CDR3 nucleotides read TGTGCCAGTACTCCCGGGACGGCGAACACCGGGGAGCTGTTTTTT. Residues: CASTPGTANTGELFF.

This CDR3 reads CASSIGTGLDEQYF. The CDR3 DNA follows: TGTGCCAGTAGTATCGGGACAGGGTTGGACGAGCAGTACTTC. The chain uses TRBV19 and TRBJ2-7, with 9 nucleotides matching TRBD1. V gave up 3 bases and J gave up 5 bases; unmatched junction bases: 5. This CDR3 has 14 residues. Germline V gene lookup returns CDR1 LNHDA and CDR2 SQIVND (reference sequence). Full variable domain (remainder filled in from reference TRBV19 and TRBJ2-7): DGGITQSPKYLFRKEGQNVTLSCEQNLNHDAMYWYRQDPGQGLRLIYYSQIVNDFQKGDIAEGYSVSREKKESFPLTVTSAQKNPTAFYLCASSIGTGLDEQYFGPGTRLTVT.

The chain couples TRBV7-3 to TRBJ2-7; 13 bases are a match to TRBD2. This CDR3 spans 16 amino acids. The V gene's germline CDR1 is SGHTA and CDR2 FQGTGA. J lost 3 bases, V lost 3 bases, and 5 bases had no gene match. The CDR3, as DNA: TGTGCCAGCAGCTTGAGCGGGACTAGCGGGAACTACGAGCAGTACTTC. Its translation: CASSLSGTSGNYEQYF.

Many counts were recorded for this clonotype. V gene TRBV15 combines with J gene TRBJ2-5; no firm D call. The CDR3 totals 13 residues. V was pared by 0 bases and J by 2 bases, with 4 bases between. Germline CDR1 LNHNV, CDR2 YYDKDF (reference sequence). In DNA, the CDR3 is TGTGCCACCAGCAGAGATGAACAAGAGACCCAGTACTTC. Translation: CATSRDEQETQYF.

This clonotype came up a few times. The chain couples TRBV2 to TRBJ2-2; TRBD1 aligns across 8 bases. CDR3 length: 13 residues. Per germline, CDR1 SNHLY and CDR2 FYNNEI. After removal of 7 bases from V and 6 bases from J, the junction contained 4 bases not matched to a gene. CDR3 protein: CASKKDRAGELFF. For the CDR3, the DNA is TGTGCCAGCAAAAAGGACAGGGCCGGGGAGCTGTTTTTT.

This clonotype was picked up many times. Without the conserved terminal phenylalanine or tryptophan, this CDR3 likely stems from a read error. The limits of the CDR3 on the DNA are not certain, so only TCRdb's listed CDR3 is given. This chain links TRBV2 with TRBJ2-4; TRBD1, the table's D call, was not compared with the DNA. From germline, CDR1 is SNHLY and CDR2 FYNNEI. The CDR3 adds up to 13 amino acids, both ends counted. The CDR3 spells CASIPDRGSALLA.

This clonotype was counted between two and nine times. The chain recombines TRBV9 with TRBJ2-5; 9 nucleotides agree with TRBD2. Trimming removed 0 bases from V and 3 bases from J; junction bases left unmatched: 3. CDR1 is SGDLS, CDR2 YYNGEE, per germline. This CDR3 is built from 15 residues. The CDR3 bases are TGTGCCAGCAGCGTAGGAGTAGCGGGAGAAGAGACCCAGTACTTC. It encodes CASSVGVAGEETQYF.

This clonotype came up a few times. The chain links TRBV20-1 to TRBJ1-1, with unresolved D. This CDR3 comprises 14 residues. Germline V gene sequence: CDR1 DFQATT, CDR2 SNEGSKA (reference sequence). V dropped 5 bases and J dropped 1 base, with 14 bases sitting between them. The CDR3 DNA sequence: TGCAGTGCTCGAAGGGAGGGTGCGAACACTGAAGCTTTCTTT. Its translation is CSARREGANTEAFF.

The table lists this clonotype with a few counts. J is TRBJ1-2 and V is TRBV29-1, with a possible D match to TRBD1 (5 bases). CDR3 size: 12 residues. Per the germline V gene, CDR1 is SQVTM and CDR2 is ANQGSEA. Trimming took 2 bases from V and 3 from J, leaving 7 bases between them. CDR3 bases: TGCAGCGTTGAAAGGACACACTATGGCTACACCTTC. Protein sequence: CSVERTHYGYTF. Supplemented by reference TRBV29-1 and TRBJ1-2, the full variable domain reads SAVISQKPSRDICQRGTSLTIQCQVDSQVTMMFWYRQQPGQSLTLIATANQGSEATYESGFVIDKFPISRPNLTFSTLTVSNMSPEDSSIYLCSVERTHYGYTFGSGTRLTVV.

This chain connects TRBV5-5 to TRBJ2-7; D gene uncertain. Germline-derived CDR1 and CDR2 are SGHKS and YYEKEE (reference sequence). The CDR3 extends over 15 amino acids. V dropped 4 bases and J dropped 2 bases, with 16 bases sitting between them. The CDR3 here is CASSPQAHSTYEQYF. As DNA, the CDR3 is TGTGCCAGCAGCCCCCAGGCGCACAGCACCTACGAGCAGTACTTC. Full variable domain (outside the CDR3, taken from reference TRBV5-5 and TRBJ2-7): DAGVTQSPTHLIKTRGQQVTLRCSPISGHKSVSWYQQVLGQGPQFIFQYYEKEERGRGNFPDRFSARQFPNYSSELNVNALLLGDSALYLCASSPQAHSTYEQYFGPGTRLTVT.

In this sample, this clonotype turned up many times. This chain joins TRBV2 and TRBJ1-2; TRBD1 matches 8 bases. Germline CDR1 is SNHLY and CDR2 is FYNNEI. The CDR3 has 13 amino acids. V trimming: 7 bases; J trimming: 8 bases; junction bases outside the gene matches: 9. The CDR3 sequence: CASIRDRTQGYTF. The CDR3 nucleotides read TGTGCCAGCATCAGGGACAGGACGCAGGGCTACACCTTC. Combining the CDR3 with reference TRBV2 and TRBJ1-2 gives the whole variable domain EPEVTQTPSHQVTQMGQEVILRCVPISNHLYFYWYRQILGQKVEFLVSFYNNEISEKSEIFDDQFSVERPDGSNFTLKIRSTKLEDSAMYFCASIRDRTQGYTFGSGTRLTVV.

This clonotype was seen many times. The chain uses TRBV28 and TRBJ2-7, with D unresolved. This CDR3 is built from 15 residues. V lost 1 base and J lost 5, with 15 bases in between. Germline V gene sequence: CDR1 MDHEN, CDR2 SYDVKM. CDR3 nucleotide sequence: TGTGCCAGCAGTTTATTTGGTTTGGTTGGACACGAGCAGTACTTC. It translates to CASSLFGLVGHEQYF.

Turning to this clonotype: The junction does not match germline at one end; this may be a read error. The chain joins TRBV20-1 to TRBJ2-7, with a possible D match to TRBD1 (6 bases). In germline, CDR1 is DFQATT, CDR2 SNEGSKA (reference sequence). CDR3 length equals 19 residues. The CDR3 nucleotides are TGCAGTGCAAAGCCATTCTTTCTTTCGGGACAAGGGTTCTCCCACGAGCAGTGCTTC. Amino acids: CSAKPFFLSGQGFSHEQCF.

V is TRBV20-1 and J is TRBJ2-7; TRBD2 aligns across 10 bases. There are 15 residues in the CDR3. J was trimmed by 1 base and V by 6 bases; bases with no gene match: 9. Per the germline V gene, CDR1 is DFQATT and CDR2 is SNEGSKA (reference sequence). The CDR3 protein is CSALLAGTVSYEQYF. The CDR3 DNA is TGCAGTGCCCTACTAGCGGGAACGGTTTCCTACGAGCAGTACTTC.

This clonotype was detected a few times. V and J are TRBV30 and TRBJ1-2, with 7 positions matching TRBD1. There are 14 residues in the CDR3. V trimming: 8 bases; J trimming: 7 bases; junction bases outside the gene matches: 16. Per germline, CDR1 GTSNPN and CDR2 SVGIG (reference sequence). CDR3 bases: TGTGCCCGCAAGACAGGGTCGGGAGGACGTGGCTACACCTTC. Residues: CARKTGSGGRGYTF.

The sample holds a few counts of this clonotype. The chain carries TRBV5-8 and TRBJ1-2; no clear D. The V and J ends lost 4 bases and 8 bases respectively, with 15 bases between them. Germline lookup yields CDR1 SGHTS and CDR2 YDEGEE. The CDR3 loop spans 13 amino acids. In DNA, the CDR3 is TGTGCCAGCAGCCCTTGGGCCGACGAGGGCTACACCTTC. Translation gives CASSPWADEGYTF.

On this clonotype itself: Being one base from a much bigger clone, this may be a read error. The chain has TRBV6-2 or TRBV6-3 and TRBJ1-1; tentative D call: TRBD1 (5 bases). CDR1 is MNHEY and CDR2 is SVGEGT in the germline V gene. V was shortened by 6 bases and J by 0 bases, with 26 bases between the two germline ends. CDR3 length equals 19 residues. The CDR3: CASRRLKLDNLEMNTEAFF. The CDR3 region has the DNA TGTGCCAGCAGACGACTTAAACTGGACAACTTAGAGATGAACACTGAAGCTTTCTTT.

There are many counts of this clonotype. This chain connects TRBV6-5 to TRBJ2-7; 11 bases fit TRBD2. J was trimmed by 0 bases and V by 3 bases; bases with no gene match: 7. The CDR3 is 17 residues long. CDR1 MNHEY and CDR2 SVGAGI come from the germline V gene. CDR3 in amino acids: CASSYPQGLAVSYEQYF. CDR3 DNA: TGTGCCAGCAGTTATCCCCAGGGACTAGCGGTCTCCTACGAGCAGTACTTC.